The following is a TCR beta chain sequence with its context. This sample was taken from a study of blood T cell repertoires in COVID-19. The repertoire was sequenced with immunoSEQ multiplex PCR; TCRdb's copy has only in-frame clones and lacks some. Of about 150,000 clones in the sample, 80% were seen once. Sequences were obtained from peripheral blood. The source is a woman aged 45-59 years with acute or convalescent COVID-19.

The CDR3 bases are TGTGCCAGCAGTTTAATTTCCCGGCGCGGGGGGCCCACAGATACGCAGTATTTT. Its translation: CASSLISRRGGPTDTQYF. The chain recombines TRBV27 with TRBJ2-3; 8 bases are shared with TRBD2. The CDR3 is 18 amino acids. The V and J ends lost 2 bases and 2 bases, in that order; junction bases with no gene match: 12. From germline, CDR1 is MNHEY and CDR2 SMNVEV (reference sequence).